The 32 T cell receptor beta chains below all came from one sample that was sequenced in a study of T cells in Graves' hyperthyroidism and ophthalmopathy. RNA transcripts provided the source from which TCR beta CDR3 regions were amplified. First-round RT-PCR with HTBI primers amplified the TCR CDR3 region. TCRdb analysed the multiplex PCR reads with MiXCR anew, one entry per CDR3 protein. The table shows about 770,000 distinct CDR3 sequences, with about 17% occurring only once. Sequences were obtained from blood. These receptors were collected from a woman in her fifties or sixties with Graves' hyperthyroidism that later progressed to Graves' ophthalmopathy.

The chain couples TRBV5-1 to TRBJ1-2, with TRBD1 matching 7 bases. The CDR3 has 13 residues. Germline V gene data show CDR1 as SGHRS and CDR2 as YFSETQ. V lost 0 bases, J lost 6 bases, and 2 bases stayed unmatched. The CDR3 DNA sequence: TGCGCCAGCAGCTTGGACGGGACAGATGGCTACACCTTC. Translating it yields CASSLDGTDGYTF.

There are many counts of this clonotype. The chain links TRBV12-3 or TRBV12-4 to TRBJ2-2; either TRBD1 or TRBD2 may fit D (5 bases each). The CDR3 totals 15 residues. V was shortened by 5 bases and J by 3 bases, with 13 bases between the two germline ends. In DNA, the CDR3 is TGTGCCAGCAGTCTCAGGGTCGGGGACACCGGGGAGCTGTTTTTT. The encoded protein is CASSLRVGDTGELFF.

The table lists this clonotype with a few counts. The chain combines TRBV19 with TRBJ2-1; 10 bases fit TRBD2. Looked up from germline, CDR1 is LNHDA and CDR2 is SQIVND (reference sequence). The CDR3 extends over 16 amino acids. V gave up 8 bases and J gave up 5 bases; unmatched junction bases: 12. CDR3 DNA sequence: TGTGCCAGTTCAACACAAGCGGGGGGGCCTCACAATGAGCAGTTCTTC. Protein: CASSTQAGGPHNEQFF.

The sample holds many counts of this clonotype. The junction shows a germline mismatch at one end, possibly a read error. The rearrangement uses TRBV11-3 and TRBJ2-1; D is uncertain. The CDR3 extends over 13 amino acids. The germline CDR1 and CDR2 sequences are SGHNT and YENEEA. CDR3 sequence (DNA): TGCGCCAGCAGCTTCGACGGGTACAATGAGCAGTTCTTC. This gives the protein CASSFDGYNEQFF.

The table lists this clonotype with a few counts. The genes are TRBV27 and TRBJ1-4; no firm D call. V lost 6 bases and J lost 5, with 10 bases in between. The V gene's germline CDR1 is MNHEY and CDR2 SMNVEV (reference sequence). The CDR3 spans 13 residues. CDR3 amino acids: CASRPGGNEKLFF. The DNA of the CDR3 is TGTGCCAGCAGACCCGGTGGGAATGAAAAACTGTTTTTT. Using reference TRBV27 and TRBJ1-4 for the parts outside the CDR3, the full variable domain is EAQVTQNPRYLITVTGKKLTVTCSQNMNHEYMSWYRQDPGLGLRQIYYSMNVEVTDKGDVPEGYKVSRKEKRNFPLILESPSPNQTSLYFCASRPGGNEKLFFGSGTQLSVL.

The chain couples TRBV9 to TRBJ1-1, with a tentative D call TRBD1 (5 bases). CDR1 and CDR2 from the germline V gene are SGDLS and YYNGEE. The ends were cut back, 5 bases at V and 5 bases at J, with 13 bases in the middle. CDR3 length equals 13 residues. As DNA, the CDR3 is TGTGCCAGCAGTCCCCAGGGCCGGACTGAAGCTTTCTTT. Its translation is CASSPQGRTEAFF.

The DNA for the CDR3 is TGTGCCAGCAGCTCATCCGGGCTAAGAGAGACCCAGTACTTC. Protein: CASSSSGLRETQYF. The chain joins TRBV7-3 to TRBJ2-5; D call uncertain. The germline V gene has CDR1 SGHTA and CDR2 FQGTGA. The CDR3 length is 14 residues. The V gene lost 4 bases and the J gene lost 4 bases, with 13 bases spanning the gap.

This clonotype has more than one count but fewer than ten. This chain uses TRBV5-1 with TRBJ2-4, with no clear D. Trimming took off 4 bases at V and 6 bases at J, with 14 bases between the two ends. This CDR3 region has 14 residues. CDR1 and CDR2 from the germline V gene are SGHRS and YFSETQ. The CDR3 loop reads CASSPTGRRNIQYF. CDR3 sequence (DNA): TGCGCCAGCAGCCCAACTGGCCGTAGAAACATTCAGTACTTC.

This clonotype occurred many times. This chain connects TRBV18 to TRBJ1-1, with 7 bases lining up with TRBD1. V dropped 2 bases and J dropped 4; count of bases not matched to a gene: 4. The CDR3 runs 14 residues. Germline values: CDR1 KGHSH, CDR2 LQKENI. The CDR3 reads CASSPAPGGTEAFF. The CDR3 bases are TGTGCCAGCTCACCAGCACCAGGGGGCACTGAAGCTTTCTTT.

As concerns this clonotype: Given the absence of the conserved phenylalanine or tryptophan at the CDR3 end, a read error is likely. This chain uses TRBV18 with TRBJ2-7; tentatively, D is TRBD2 (5 bases). The ends were cut back, 3 bases at V and 1 base at J, with 13 bases in the middle. Germline V CDR1 and CDR2: KGHSH, LQKENI. The CDR3 is 15 amino acids. This CDR3 reads CASSPRGGESYEQYS. The CDR3 DNA reads as TGTGCCAGCTCACCCCGGGGTGGCGAATCCTACGAGCAGTACTCC.

In its sample, this clonotype was seen many times. The chain is built from TRBV11-2 and TRBJ2-1; 7 nucleotides align to TRBD2. This CDR3 comprises 14 residues. J was trimmed by 4 bases and V by 5 bases; bases with no gene match: 5. Germline CDR1 is SGHAT and CDR2 is FQNNGV. Here the CDR3 DNA reads TGTGCCAGCAGCAGGGAGCGGGGTTACAATGAGCAGTTCTTC. It yields the protein CASSRERGYNEQFF.

This clonotype was counted ten times or more. The genes are TRBV7-6 and TRBJ2-1; D is perhaps TRBD1 or TRBD2 (6 bases each). This CDR3 is 17 amino acids long. Trimming took 5 bases from V and 6 from J, leaving 23 bases between them. Germline V gene lookup returns CDR1 SGHVS and CDR2 FNYEAQ. CDR3 region: CASSPPNRAQAGNEQFF. CDR3 sequence (DNA): TGTGCCAGCAGCCCACCAAACAGGGCCCAAGCGGGCAATGAGCAGTTCTTC.

This clonotype appeared a few times. The CDR3 nucleotides read TGTGCCAGCAAAAAGGCCGGGGAGCTGTTTTTT. This gives the protein CASKKAGELFF. The chain employs TRBV6-1 and TRBJ2-2; no definite D call. V lost 7 bases and J 6 bases, leaving 6 bases between the germline ends. CDR3 length: 11 residues. Germline V CDR1 and CDR2: MNHNS, SASEGT.

The chain has TRBV9 and TRBJ2-1; perhaps D is TRBD1 or TRBD2 (5 bases each). The germline V and J ends were trimmed by 2 bases and 5 bases, with 14 bases remaining between them. The germline CDR1 and CDR2 sequences are SGDLS and YYNGEE. The CDR3 consists of 15 residues. CDR3 in DNA: TGTGCCAGCAGCGTTGGGACGAACCTCAACAATGAGCAGTTCTTC. Translating gives CASSVGTNLNNEQFF.

This clonotype was recorded a few times. The J gene is TRBJ2-4, the V gene TRBV4-1, with 11 bases identical to TRBD2. The J segment lost 3 bases and the V segment lost 1 base, leaving 5 bases of the junction unmatched. The CDR3 contains 17 residues. CDR1 is MGHRA and CDR2 is YSYEKL in the germline V gene. The DNA of the CDR3 is TGCGCCAGCAGCCAAGGGTTAGCGGGGGGGATCAAAAACATTCAGTACTTC. Residues: CASSQGLAGGIKNIQYF.

The sample holds many counts of this clonotype. The chain recombines TRBV12-3 or TRBV12-4 with TRBJ2-3; possibly TRBD2 for D (6 bases). There are 13 residues in the CDR3. V dropped 2 bases and J dropped 4 bases, with 7 bases sitting between them. CDR3 DNA: TGTGCCAGCAGTTTACCGGGGGCAGATACGCAGTATTTT. This encodes CASSLPGADTQYF.

This clonotype was counted ten times or more. This chain uses TRBV30 with TRBJ2-7, with D possibly being TRBD1 (6 bases). CDR1 and CDR2 from the germline V gene are GTSNPN and SVGIG (reference sequence). This CDR3 is built from 13 residues. The V and J ends lost 3 bases and 3 bases respectively, with 12 bases between them. The CDR3 loop reads CAWSRIQGYEQYF. In DNA, the CDR3 is TGTGCCTGGAGCCGGATACAGGGCTACGAGCAGTACTTC.

V gene TRBV11-2 combines with J gene TRBJ2-1, with D possibly matching TRBD1 (6 bases). The V and J ends lost 5 bases and 3 bases respectively, with 17 bases between them. Per germline, CDR1 SGHAT and CDR2 FQNNGV. The CDR3 spans 16 residues. For the CDR3, the DNA is TGTGCCAGCAGCGGTGGGGGCCCCGGTTACTACAATGAGCAGTTCTTC. It codes for CASSGGGPGYYNEQFF.

This chain links TRBV6-1 with TRBJ1-4; tentative D call: TRBD1 (6 bases). Germline V gene data show CDR1 as MNHNS and CDR2 as SASEGT. The CDR3 covers 17 residues. Trimming cost V 2 bases and J 2 bases, with 15 bases left between them. CDR3 residues: CASSELAVRGTNEKLFF. CDR3 coding DNA: TGTGCCAGCAGTGAACTGGCAGTGAGGGGGACTAATGAAAAACTGTTTTTT.

This clonotype was detected a few times. V is TRBV24-1 and J is TRBJ2-2, with TRBD1 identical over 11 bases. V was clipped by 5 bases and J by 3 bases; unmatched bases: 7. The CDR3 is 17 residues long. Germline V CDR1 and CDR2: KGHDR, SFDVKD. The CDR3 region is CATSAADRGLHTGELFF. For the CDR3, the DNA is TGTGCCACCAGTGCCGCGGACAGGGGGCTCCACACCGGGGAGCTGTTTTTT.

This clonotype was seen a few times. The chain's CDR3 is CASSSPSRGAIAEAFF. As DNA, the CDR3 is TGTGCCAGCAGCTCACCAAGTCGGGGGGCAATAGCTGAAGCTTTCTTT. The rearrangement joins TRBV7-9 to TRBJ1-1; TRBD1 is a possible D gene (6 bases). Trimming cost V 4 bases and J 6 bases, with 21 bases left between them. CDR3 length equals 16 residues. Per germline, CDR1 SEHNR and CDR2 FQNEAQ (reference sequence).

The chain couples TRBV20-1 to TRBJ2-7, with D perhaps TRBD2 (7 bases). Trimming left V 1 base short and J 5 bases short, with 18 bases between. CDR1 is DFQATT, CDR2 SNEGSKA, per germline (reference sequence). The CDR3 spans 15 residues. Written as DNA, the CDR3 is TGCAGTGCTAGAGGGGGCGGGGGCCAGGAGAACGAGCAGTACTTC. Its translation: CSARGGGGQENEQYF.

This clonotype was seen repeatedly, ten times or more. V gene TRBV19 combines with J gene TRBJ1-1; unclear D gene. Trimming removed 9 bases at V and 0 bases at J, with 11 bases between. This CDR3 has 13 residues. The germline CDR1 and CDR2 sequences are LNHDA and SQIVND (reference sequence). DNA of the CDR3: TGTGCCAGCTCACCACAGATGAACACTGAAGCTTTCTTT. This codes for CASSPQMNTEAFF.

This clonotype came up a few times. The gene calls are TRBV11-2 and TRBJ1-3; D call uncertain. The V end lost 3 bases, the J end lost 0 bases, and 12 bases lay between the germline ends. The CDR3 totals 16 residues. Germline CDR1 is SGHAT and CDR2 is FQNNGV. The CDR3 here is CASSFEGSPSGNTIYF. The CDR3, as DNA: TGTGCCAGCAGCTTCGAAGGCAGTCCCTCTGGAAACACCATATATTTT.

This clonotype was seen many times. The chain is built from TRBV5-8 and TRBJ1-1; a possible D gene is TRBD1 (5 bases). The CDR3 covers 14 residues. V lost 4 bases and J 4 bases, leaving 14 bases between the germline ends. In germline, CDR1 is SGHTS, CDR2 YDEGEE. The DNA of the CDR3 is TGTGCCAGCAGCCCCCACAGGATCGCCACTGAAGCTTTCTTT. Translated: CASSPHRIATEAFF. Full variable domain (missing parts from reference TRBV5-8 and TRBJ1-1): EAGVTQSPTHLIKTRGQQATLRCSPISGHTSVYWYQQALGLGLQFLLWYDEGEERNRGNFPPRFSGRQFPNYSSELNVNALELEDSALYLCASSPHRIATEAFFGQGTRLTVV.

The chain uses TRBV7-2 and TRBJ2-3; 8 nucleotides match TRBD2. This CDR3 comprises 15 residues. The germline gives CDR1 SGHTA, CDR2 FQGNSA. The V segment lost 5 bases and the J segment 4 bases; nucleotides outside the gene matches: 8. The CDR3 is CASSQRSGGPDTQYF. The CDR3 coding sequence is TGTGCCAGCAGCCAAAGAAGCGGGGGCCCAGATACGCAGTATTTT.

In its sample, this clonotype was seen many times. The chain recombines TRBV24-1 with TRBJ2-3; 8 positions match TRBD1. V shed 4 bases and J 2 bases; nucleotides not matched to a gene: 7. CDR3 length equals 16 residues. From germline, CDR1 is KGHDR and CDR2 SFDVKD. The CDR3 coding sequence is TGTGCCACCAGTGACCCAAAGACAGGGGTCACAGATACGCAGTATTTT. Amino acid sequence: CATSDPKTGVTDTQYF.

The chain recombines TRBV7-9 with TRBJ1-2, with 8 bases that match TRBD1. The CDR3 covers 14 residues. Germline V lookup: CDR1 SEHNR, CDR2 FQNEAQ (reference sequence). V lost 1 base, J lost 6 bases, and 4 bases stayed unmatched. The CDR3 region is CASSLGQGANGYTF. CDR3 bases: TGTGCCAGCAGCTTAGGGCAGGGGGCGAATGGCTACACCTTC.

The table lists this clonotype with many counts. The gene calls are TRBV6-2 or TRBV6-3 and TRBJ2-7; D remains ambiguous. In germline, CDR1 is MNHEY, CDR2 SVGEGT. V gave up 1 base and J gave up 6 bases, with 4 bases separating them. This CDR3 has 11 residues. CDR3 protein: CASSYFAEQYF. The CDR3 DNA reads TGTGCCAGCAGTTACTTCGCCGAGCAGTACTTC.

The rearrangement uses TRBV4-1 and TRBJ2-7; D is possibly TRBD2 (6 bases). The V and J ends lost 0 bases and 3 bases respectively, with 6 bases between them. Per germline, CDR1 MGHRA and CDR2 YSYEKL. The length of the CDR3 is 13 residues. CDR3 bases: TGCGCCAGCAGCCAAGAAGCGGGCTACGAGCAGTACTTC. Translating it yields CASSQEAGYEQYF.

The sample holds a few counts of this clonotype. This CDR3 is CASKHGQPQHF. The DNA for the CDR3 is TGTGCCAGCAAACACGGTCAGCCCCAGCATTTT. This chain joins TRBV6-1 and TRBJ1-5; no clear D gene. The germline V and J ends were trimmed by 7 bases and 6 bases, with 7 bases remaining between them. The germline gives CDR1 MNHNS, CDR2 SASEGT. The CDR3 totals 11 residues.

This clonotype has at least ten counts. The J gene is TRBJ1-1, the V gene TRBV20-1; the D gene is possibly TRBD1 (5 bases). The V end was cut by 5 bases, the J end by 5 bases, with 15 bases between. The CDR3 consists of 13 residues. Germline V gene sequence: CDR1 DFQATT, CDR2 SNEGSKA (reference sequence). In DNA, the CDR3 is TGCAGTGCTGAGGGCCGGGGGAAGACTGAAGCTTTCTTT. Translated, it gives CSAEGRGKTEAFF.